The 2 T cell receptor beta chains listed next were all sequenced from one sample in a study of T cells in Graves' hyperthyroidism and ophthalmopathy. RNA transcripts were the template for amplifying TCR beta CDR3 regions. In the first-round RT-PCR of the TCR CDR3, the HTBI primer set was used. TCRdb reprocessed the multiplex PCR reads via MiXCR and lists one record per CDR3 protein. Here the sample spans about half a million distinct CDR3 sequences, approximately 16% being singletons. The sequenced material came from blood. The receptors were sampled from a woman in her 30s with Graves' ophthalmopathy.

This clonotype was picked up many times. V gene TRBV5-1 combines with J gene TRBJ2-3, with a tentative D call TRBD1 (5 bases). The ends were cut back, 0 bases at V and 2 bases at J, with 13 bases in the middle. The CDR3 is 16 amino acids. From germline, CDR1 is SGHRS and CDR2 YFSETQ. The chain's CDR3 is CASSLAPGLYTDTQYF. In nucleotides, the CDR3 is TGCGCCAGCAGCTTGGCGCCAGGGCTTTACACAGATACGCAGTATTTT.

This clonotype was seen a few times. This sequence joins TRBV20-1 and TRBJ1-1; no firm D call. Per germline, CDR1 DFQATT and CDR2 SNEGSKA (reference sequence). V gave up 7 bases and J gave up 2 bases, with 17 bases separating them. The CDR3 sequence is 14 residues long. CDR3 in DNA: TGCAGTGTCCTTGGGGTTGCAGAAAACACTGAAGCTTTCTTT. Amino acid sequence: CSVLGVAENTEAFF.